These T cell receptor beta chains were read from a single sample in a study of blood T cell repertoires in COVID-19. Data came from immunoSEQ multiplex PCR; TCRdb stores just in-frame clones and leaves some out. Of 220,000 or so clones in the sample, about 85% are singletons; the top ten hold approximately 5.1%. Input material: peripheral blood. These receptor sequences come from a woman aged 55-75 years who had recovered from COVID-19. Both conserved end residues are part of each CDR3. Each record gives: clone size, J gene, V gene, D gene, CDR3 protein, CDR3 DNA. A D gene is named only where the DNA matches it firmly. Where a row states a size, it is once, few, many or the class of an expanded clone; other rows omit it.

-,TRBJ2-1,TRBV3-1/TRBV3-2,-,CASSQDRPRGYYNEQFF,TGTGCCAGCAGCCAAGATCGTCCCAGGGGCTACTACAATGAGCAGTTCTTC
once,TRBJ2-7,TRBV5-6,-,CASSLWGTYEQYF,TGTGCCAGCAGCTTGTGGGGCACCTACGAGCAGTACTTC
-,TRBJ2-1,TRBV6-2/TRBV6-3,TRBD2,CASSYPRGSGGANEQFF,TGTGCCAGCAGTTACCCTCGGGGTAGCGGGGGGGCAAATGAGCAGTTCTTC
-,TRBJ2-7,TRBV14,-,CASSQSFYYEQYF,TGTGCCAGCAGCCAGAGTTTCTACTACGAGCAGTACTTC
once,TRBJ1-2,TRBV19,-,CASSISAANGYTF,TGTGCCAGTAGTATTTCCGCCGCTAACGGCTACACCTTC
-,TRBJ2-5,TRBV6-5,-,CASNGAGKSGGTQYF,TGTGCCAGCAATGGGGCAGGCAAATCTGGTGGGACCCAGTACTTC
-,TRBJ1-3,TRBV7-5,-,CALTPRVDTIYF,TGTGCCCTCACCCCACGGGTTGACACCATATATTTT
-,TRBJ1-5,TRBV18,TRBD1,CASSPPGQGVQPQHF,TGTGCCAGCTCACCACCGGGACAGGGGGTTCAGCCCCAGCATTTT
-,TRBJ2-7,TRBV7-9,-,CASSLGGQGHEQYF,TGTGCCAGCAGCTTAGGTGGCCAGGGCCACGAGCAGTACTTC
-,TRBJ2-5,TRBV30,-,CAWRGAGTQETQYF,TGTGCCTGGAGAGGGGCAGGAACCCAAGAGACCCAGTACTTC
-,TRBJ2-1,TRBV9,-,CASSVADSGNLNEQFF,TGTGCCAGCAGCGTAGCCGATAGCGGAAACCTCAATGAGCAGTTCTTC
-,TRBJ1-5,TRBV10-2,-,CASSELYRYSNQPQHF,TGCGCCAGCAGTGAGTTGTACAGGTATAGCAATCAGCCCCAGCATTTT
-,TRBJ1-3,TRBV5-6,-,CASSLAGSGNTIYF,TGTGCCAGCAGCTTGGCAGGGTCCGGAAACACCATATATTTT
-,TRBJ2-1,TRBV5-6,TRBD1,CASSPLQGTNEQFF,TGTGCCAGCAGCCCCCTACAGGGGACGAATGAGCAGTTCTTC
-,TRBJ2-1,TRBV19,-,CASSISGRQDEQFF,TGTGCCAGTAGTATCAGTGGTCGCCAGGATGAGCAGTTCTTC
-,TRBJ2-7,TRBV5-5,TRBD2,CASRLAAVDFYEQYF,TGTGCCAGCAGACTAGCGGCGGTCGACTTCTACGAGCAGTACTTC
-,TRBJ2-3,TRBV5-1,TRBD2,CASSPIGLAEYTDTQYF,TGCGCCAGCAGCCCTATCGGACTAGCGGAATACACAGATACGCAGTATTTT
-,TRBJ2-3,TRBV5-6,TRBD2,CASSLVGGATDTQYF,TGTGCCAGCAGCTTGGTCGGGGGGGCCACAGATACGCAGTATTTT
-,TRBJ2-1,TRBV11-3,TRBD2,CASSFHDRAGGPNEQFF,TGTGCCAGCAGCTTCCACGACCGAGCGGGGGGGCCGAATGAGCAGTTCTTC
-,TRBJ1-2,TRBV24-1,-,CAAASRDRNYGYTF,TGTGCCGCCGCGTCCCGGGATCGAAACTATGGCTACACCTTC
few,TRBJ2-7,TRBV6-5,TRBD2,CASSRTSGEHEQYF,TGTGCCAGCAGTAGGACTAGCGGGGAACACGAGCAGTACTTC
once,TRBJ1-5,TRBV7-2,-,CASTPAASNQPQHF,TGTGCCAGCACCCCGGCGGCTAGCAATCAGCCCCAGCATTTT
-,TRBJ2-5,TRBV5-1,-,CASSLGAGEETQYF,TGCGCCAGCAGCTTGGGGGCAGGGGAAGAGACCCAGTACTTC
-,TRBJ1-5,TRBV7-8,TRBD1,CASSLVRGRGFRPQHF,TGTGCCAGCAGCTTAGTACGTGGCAGGGGGTTTCGGCCCCAGCATTTT